This is a list of T cell receptor beta chains from one sample in a study of blood T cell repertoires in COVID-19. Measured with immunoSEQ multiplex PCR; TCRdb has only the in-frame clones, and not every one. This sample yields under 200,000 clones, of which more than 85% are seen a single time; under 30% belongs to the top ten. What was sequenced was PBMCs or T cells enriched from blood (not recorded which). The receptors here all came from a woman aged 40-49 years in a cohort exposed to, infected with or recovered from COVID-19 (not recorded which). Each CDR3 is given with its conserved first and last residue. The D gene is left open where the match is weak. Size is stated for part of the rows, as once, few or many counts, or as a class when the clone is expanded.

TRBJ1-3,NA,TRBV18,NA,TGTGCCAGCTCACCAATGCCAGGGTACTCTGGAAACACCATATATTTT,CASSPMPGYSGNTIYF
TRBJ2-2,NA,TRBV23-1,TRBD2,TGCGCCAGCAGTCAAGTTGGACTAGCGGGAAAAGTGGGGGAACGCACCGGGGAGCTGTTTTTT,CASSQVGLAGKVGERTGELFF
TRBJ2-1,NA,TRBV7-2,NA,TGTGCCAGCAGCTTACGGAGCGGACAGTTCTTC,CASSLRSGQFF
TRBJ1-4,NA,TRBV5-4,NA,TGTGCCAGCAGCTTGGACAGGGCTAATGAAAAACTGTTTTTT,CASSLDRANEKLFF
TRBJ1-2,NA,TRBV4-1,NA,TGCGCCAGCAGTACAGGTTTCCATGGCTACACCTTC,CASSTGFHGYTF
TRBJ2-1,once,TRBV27,TRBD1,TGTGCCAGCAGCTGGGACAGGTCCTACAATGAGCAGTTCTTC,CASSWDRSYNEQFF
TRBJ2-7,NA,TRBV5-1,NA,TGCGCCAGCAGCCCGGGGGACGGAGCCTACGAGCAGTACTTC,CASSPGDGAYEQYF
TRBJ1-2,once,TRBV13,NA,TGTGCCAGCAGCACGGGGGTGTTAGGGGGCTACACCTTC,CASSTGVLGGYTF
TRBJ2-2,NA,TRBV25-1,NA,TGTGCCAGCTCCACCCCGTCTGGGCCCCGTGGGGAGCTGTTTTTT,CASSTPSGPRGELFF
TRBJ1-4,NA,TRBV7-9,NA,TGTGCCAGCAGCCCGGTAAACTATGAAAAACTGTTTTTT,CASSPVNYEKLFF
TRBJ1-6,NA,TRBV4-2,NA,TGTGCCAGCAGCCAAGGCCAGGGGAACTCACCCCTCCACTTT,CASSQGQGNSPLHF
TRBJ1-2,once,TRBV2,NA,TGTGCCAGCAGTGAAGGAGAGTCAAGGCGGGGCTACACCTTC,CASSEGESRRGYTF
TRBJ1-4,NA,TRBV25-1,NA,TGTGCCAGCAGTCTAAAAACCGAGGGGGGGCGTAGTGAAAAACTGTTTTTT,CASSLKTEGGRSEKLFF
TRBJ2-5,NA,TRBV7-7,TRBD1,TGTGCCAGCAGCCGGGACAGCCAAGACCAAGAGACCCAGTACTTC,CASSRDSQDQETQYF
TRBJ2-3,NA,TRBV18,TRBD2,TGTGCCAGCTCACCACCGCCTAGCGGGAGAGGCACAGATACGCAGTATTTT,CASSPPPSGRGTDTQYF
TRBJ2-1,NA,TRBV15,NA,TGTGCCACCGAGGCGGCGGCCGGGTACAATGAGCAGTTCTTC,CATEAAAGYNEQFF
TRBJ1-1,NA,TRBV5-1,NA,TGCGCCAGCAGCTTGGCCCCCAGGGAGGACACTGAAGCTTTCTTT,CASSLAPREDTEAFF
TRBJ2-1,NA,TRBV11-3,TRBD2,TGTGCCAGCAGCTTAGATCTGGCTAGCGGCTACAATGAGCAGTTCTTC,CASSLDLASGYNEQFF
TRBJ1-4,few,TRBV16,TRBD1,TGTGCCAGCAGCCGGGGGACAGGGTCCGCGCAAAAACTGTTTTTT,CASSRGTGSAQKLFF
TRBJ1-5,NA,TRBV19,NA,TGTGCCAGTAGTCTCTACGTCGATCAGCCCCAGCATTTT,CASSLYVDQPQHF
TRBJ1-1,NA,TRBV4-1,NA,TGCGCCAGCAGCCCCCGACAGACGAACACTGAAGCTTTCTTT,CASSPRQTNTEAFF
TRBJ1-5,NA,TRBV6-4,NA,TGTGCCAGAACGGGACATTATAGCAATCAGCCCCAGCATTTT,CARTGHYSNQPQHF
TRBJ1-5,few,TRBV4-1,NA,TGCGCCAGCAGCCAAGGGTCTCCCGGGAGAGGGCAGCCCCAGCATTTT,CASSQGSPGRGQPQHF
TRBJ1-1,NA,TRBV6-5,NA,TGTGCCAGCATCGCCAGGGTTCAGCTGAACACTGAAGCTTTCTTT,CASIARVQLNTEAFF
TRBJ1-1,NA,TRBV2,NA,TGTGCCAGCAGCCACATTACAACAGGGAAATTTAACACTGAAGCTTTCTTT,CASSHITTGKFNTEAFF
TRBJ1-4,NA,TRBV29-1,NA,TGCAGCGTTGAGGGGGGGACTAATGAAAAACTGTTTTTT,CSVEGGTNEKLFF